The sequence of this T cell receptor (beta chain) was determined in a study of blood T cell repertoires in COVID-19. Study-level information: The United States, Italy and Spain were the sources of the acute and convalescent COVID-19 samples. The analysed material was cDNA or gDNA that came from T cells, B-cell-depleted T cells, or PBMCs.

Seattle patients were enrolled during active infection and followed longitudinally. Source study methods: Amplification with reference gene primers provided the estimates of nucleated cell counts. Profiled with immunoSEQ multiplex PCR; TCRdb holds only in-frame clones, not every one. V, J and clone size are those of that table, while D and trimming were read from the DNA. Of around 150,000 clones listed, 80% to 85% are singletons. The CDR3 extends over 19 amino acids. The junction had 10 bases not matched to a gene; V was cut back by 1 base and J by 0 bases. Looked up from germline, CDR1 is SGHRS and CDR2 is YFSETQ.

Sequencing used peripheral blood. The receptor's source is a man aged 25 to 40 with COVID-19, enrolled during active disease. The chain is built from TRBV5-1 and TRBJ2-1; 10 bases are a match to TRBD2. CDR3 sequence: CASSLRASGSPSSYNEQFF. As DNA, the CDR3 is TGCGCCAGCAGCTTGAGAGCTAGCGGGAGTCCAAGCTCCTACAATGAGCAGTTCTTC.